These 16 T cell receptor beta chains were all obtained from the same sample, sequenced in a study of T cell repertoires in cytomegalovirus infection. No cognate antigen is known for these TCRs. TCRdb used MiXCR to reprocess the reads, holding one entry per CDR3 protein. The sample yields fewer than 200,000 distinct CDR3 sequences, 20% to 25% seen once. The specimen comprised CD8+ T cells from cultured PBMCs, sampled from culture after CMV antigen stimulation. The receptors were gathered from a human donor in good health (CMV status not recorded). Some clones in this sample may be carry-over from other donors' samples.

This sequence joins TRBV4-1 and TRBJ1-6; possible D gene TRBD1, 5 bases. This CDR3 comprises 15 residues. Per germline, CDR1 MGHRA and CDR2 YSYEKL. Trimming took off 3 bases at V and 7 bases at J, with 13 bases between the two ends. The CDR3: CASSHIGTENSPLHF. Here the CDR3 DNA reads TGCGCCAGCAGCCACATCGGGACTGAGAATTCACCCCTCCACTTT.

This clonotype was seen only a few times. Here the CDR3 DNA reads TGTGCCAGCAGTTCCTACTCCCTCAATGAGCAGTTCTTC. This encodes CASSSYSLNEQFF. J is TRBJ2-1 and V is TRBV12-3 or TRBV12-4, with unresolved D. V dropped 4 bases and J dropped 6 bases, with 10 bases sitting between them. The CDR3 consists of 13 residues.

This clonotype was recorded at least ten times. The CDR3 DNA is TGTGCCTGGAGTGTCTCTTCCTTCGGGGCCACTGAAGCTTTCTTT. Protein: CAWSVSSFGATEAFF. V and J are TRBV30 and TRBJ1-1; D possibly corresponds to TRBD1 (5 bases). The germline V gene has CDR1 GTSNPN and CDR2 SVGIG (reference sequence). CDR3 size: 15 residues. The V and J ends lost 0 bases and 4 bases respectively, with 15 bases between them.

This sequence joins TRBV6-5 and TRBJ2-1, with 7 bases identical to TRBD2. In germline, CDR1 is MNHEY, CDR2 SVGAGI. The V and J ends lost 0 bases and 3 bases, in that order; junction bases with no gene match: 5. This CDR3 is built from 16 residues. CDR3 DNA sequence: TGTGCCAGCAGTTACTCGGATGCGGGGGTCTACAATGAGCAGTTCTTC. Amino acids: CASSYSDAGVYNEQFF.

The V gene is TRBV7-2, the J gene TRBJ2-3; unclear D gene. Trimming pared 0 bases from V and 4 bases from J, leaving 8 bases between. The CDR3 sequence is 14 residues long. Germline CDR1 reads SGHTA; CDR2 reads FQGNSA. CDR3 DNA sequence: TGTGCCAGCAGCTTAGCTGGTTCGGCAGATACGCAGTATTTT. This encodes CASSLAGSADTQYF.

The chain combines TRBV12-3 or TRBV12-4 with TRBJ2-1; D is ambiguous. This CDR3 is built from 12 residues. The V end was cut by 7 bases, the J end by 7 bases, with 11 bases between. This CDR3 is CASTLPGNEQFF. As DNA, the CDR3 is TGTGCCAGCACCCTCCCTGGAAATGAGCAGTTCTTC.

The chain combines TRBV12-3 or TRBV12-4 with TRBJ2-1, with 9 bases matching TRBD2. The CDR3 consists of 17 residues. V trimming: 4 bases; J trimming: 2 bases; junction bases outside the gene matches: 9. The CDR3 sequence is CASSSPSLAGAYNEQFF. DNA of the CDR3: TGTGCCAGCAGTTCCCCCTCGTTAGCGGGGGCCTACAATGAGCAGTTCTTC.

This chain links TRBV27 with TRBJ2-7, with TRBD2 as a possible D gene (6 bases). Looked up from germline, CDR1 is MNHEY and CDR2 is SMNVEV (reference sequence). This CDR3 is built from 14 residues. The V end lost 4 bases, the J end lost 2 bases, and 12 bases lay between the germline ends. DNA for the CDR3: TGTGCCAGCAGTTACGGGGGAAAGGCCTACGAGCAGTACTTC. Translation gives CASSYGGKAYEQYF.

This clonotype appeared a single time. The DNA of the CDR3 is TGCGCCAGCAGCCAAGGGGAGAACACCGGGGAGCTGTTTTTT. Translating it yields CASSQGENTGELFF. The J gene is TRBJ2-2, the V gene TRBV4-1; no reliable D call. V was cut by 1 base and J by 1 base, with 4 bases left in between. CDR3 size: 14 residues. Looked up from germline, CDR1 is MGHRA and CDR2 is YSYEKL.

The chain couples TRBV10-3 to TRBJ1-1; 9 bases map to TRBD1. CDR3 size: 15 residues. Germline V CDR1 and CDR2: ENHRY, SYGVKD. The ends lost 7 bases at V and 2 bases at J; junction bases unmatched: 8. This chain's CDR3 is CAINPGTGLNTEAFF. The CDR3 region has the DNA TGTGCCATCAACCCGGGGACAGGGCTCAACACTGAAGCTTTCTTT.

This clonotype was detected a few times. The rearrangement joins TRBV14 to TRBJ1-2; possible D gene TRBD1, 5 bases. In germline, CDR1 is SGHDN, CDR2 FVKESK. The length of the CDR3 is 15 residues. Trimming stripped 2 bases from V and 11 bases from J, with 21 bases between. The CDR3 sequence is CASSQFKRDEQRYTF. CDR3 bases: TGTGCCAGCAGCCAATTCAAAAGGGACGAGCAAAGGTACACCTTC.

This clonotype occurred once. The V gene is TRBV6-2 or TRBV6-3, the J gene TRBJ2-2, with D perhaps TRBD2 (6 bases). The germline V gene has CDR1 MNHEY and CDR2 SVGEGT. Trimming left V 1 base short and J 6 bases short, with 9 bases between. CDR3 length: 14 amino acids. In DNA, the CDR3 is TGTGCCAGCAGTTACTGGCGGGGCGCCGGGGAGCTGTTTTTT. Translated: CASSYWRGAGELFF.

This clonotype came up a few times. The rearrangement links TRBV12-3 or TRBV12-4 to TRBJ2-1, with unresolved D. Trimming took 6 bases from V and 11 from J, leaving 14 bases between them. This CDR3 is built from 12 residues. The CDR3: CASSRTATKQFF. The DNA for the CDR3 is TGTGCCAGCAGCCGAACAGCTACTAAGCAGTTCTTC.

This clonotype was picked up a small number of times. The chain employs TRBV7-8 and TRBJ1-1; unclear D gene. Trimming left V 1 base short and J 7 bases short, with 7 bases between. The CDR3 has 12 residues. Germline loops: CDR1 SGHVS, CDR2 FQNEAQ. DNA of the CDR3: TGTGCCAGCAGCTTAGGGACGCTTGAAGCTTTCTTT. The encoded protein is CASSLGTLEAFF.

This chain connects TRBV6-6 to TRBJ1-5, with 7 bases fitting TRBD1. Germline V gene sequence: CDR1 MNHNY, CDR2 SVGAGI (reference sequence). CDR3 length: 15 residues. With 2 bases clipped from V and 3 bases from J, the junction kept 4 bases outside the gene matches. CDR3 sequence (DNA): TGTGCCAGCAGTTACACCAGGGGGTCCAATCAGCCCCAGCATTTT. Translated: CASSYTRGSNQPQHF.

The genes are TRBV7-8 and TRBJ2-1; D unclear. Per the germline V gene, CDR1 is SGHVS and CDR2 is FQNEAQ. The V and J ends lost 0 bases and 0 bases respectively, with 12 bases between them. The CDR3 has 17 amino acids. CDR3 nucleotides: TGTGCCAGCAGCTTAGCGGCCTTCCCGAGCTCCTACAATGAGCAGTTCTTC. As protein: CASSLAAFPSSYNEQFF.